This T cell receptor beta chain is drawn from a study of beta chain features in type 1 diabetes (dated by TCRdb to the late 2010s). Regarding the study in general: Mean age, gender distribution, total cell number and subset yield did not differ between patients and healthy donors. Regulatory and stem cell-like memory subsets were obtained from only 8 patients and about eight healthy donors, while naive and central memory subsets were obtained from all 28 donors. The study compared TCRB repertoires of sorted circulating CD4+ T cell subsets between recently diagnosed type 1 diabetes patients and matched healthy donors. A total of 85 million to 140 million sorted cells were examined across all samples, and a strong correlation was observed between cell number per subset and RNA yield. Broad study findings and their caveats: Naive, central memory and regulatory TCRB repertoires appeared to be more similar among patients than among healthy donors. Only small numbers of individuals were included in the HLA sub-analyses, which left unresolved whether HLA type had any influence on TCRB rearrangement. A moderate but significant shortening of TCRB CDR3 length was observed in type 1 diabetes patients in all four CD4+ subsets. At VDJ recombination sites, type 1 diabetes patients had fewer insertions and more deleted nucleotides, which implies abnormalities in thymic rearrangement. PCR might favor shorter templates, but patient and control samples were amplified and corrected together, so any skew would affect both groups equally. Sequencing cDNA rather than genomic DNA could over-represent highly expressing activated cells, although activation and CD3 levels did not differ between groups.

About this clone itself: Its antigen is still unknown. Base qualities are not provided; no much larger clone lies one nucleotide away.

All of the isolated RNA was reverse transcribed with the High Capacity cDNA Reverse Transcription Kit, so expressed TCRB transcripts were sequenced. Naive, central memory and regulatory T cell samples underwent deep immunoSEQ sequencing, averaging roughly 3.3 million total reads per sample. Sorted cells were lysed in RLT buffer, and RNA was extracted using DNase-treated RNeasy Micro or Mini kits according to cell number. Each cell subset was processed separately to prevent cross-contamination, with patient and healthy donor samples processed together. Using the immunoSEQ multiplex PCR, TCRB sequences were amplified from cDNA into 87-bp fragments spanning the CDR3 region. Sequencing of the amplicons was performed on the Illumina HiSeq platform. The paper's processing steps were these. Synthetic template baselines were used to correct PCR bias computationally, reads within Hamming distance 2 were collapsed together, and singletons that could not be merged were discarded. Reads were aligned to IMGT to assign V, D and J genes, CDR3 length, and insertions or deletions at six rearrangement sites. Clonotype counts were normalized to sorted cell number within each subset before computing true diversity and Gini coefficients with the tcR R package. Repertoire sharing was quantified using the overlap coefficient calculated on TCRB nucleotide sequences. Out-of-frame TCRB sequences from naive cells were analyzed to stand in for the pre-selection repertoire. In its TCRdb copy, this immuneACCESS table keeps in-frame sequences only and misses some clones. Where compared with another copy, unresolved V genes explain less than half of these, and the others have no known cause. Clone size and V and J calls were adopted from that table, with D and trimming inferred from the DNA. Across this sample there are a few hundred thousand clones, with roughly 11% seen only once. The ten most abundant clones make up under 0.02% of the sample.

From each donor, a single peripheral blood sample of approximately 120 mL on average was drawn into heparinised tubes. A BD FACSAria II and a panel including CD45RO, CCR7, CD25, CD127, CD95 and CD27 were used to sort naive, central memory, regulatory and stem cell-like memory CD4+ T cells. A purity above 95% was achieved for all sorted populations. PBMCs were separated immediately by Lymphoprep density gradient centrifugation and were stained directly, without being cultured. So that batch effects would be minimized, each experiment stained and sorted samples in pairs, pairing one healthy donor with one patient. The receptor comes from a woman in her thirties in good health. Sequencing was performed on naive CD4+ T cells from blood. The intended sense of this specimen's cell subset or site label: true naive CD4+ T cells.

The nucleotides read TGTGCCAGCAGCTTGGGGTTCGGGGTCGAGGTCACCGGGGAGCTGTTTTTT. This translates into CASSLGFGVEVTGELFF. This chain is built from TRBV5-4 and TRBJ2-2; TRBD2 could be the D gene, as 5 bases match. From the cysteine up to the phenylalanine, the CDR3 has a length of 17 residues. The retained sequence is limited to the CDR3, 51 bases, with the frame set at the first base. Trimming costs V 0 bases and J 4 bases, and their ends lie 16 bases apart. CDR1 and CDR2 were assigned from the germline V gene (reference sequence) as SGHNT and YYREEE.